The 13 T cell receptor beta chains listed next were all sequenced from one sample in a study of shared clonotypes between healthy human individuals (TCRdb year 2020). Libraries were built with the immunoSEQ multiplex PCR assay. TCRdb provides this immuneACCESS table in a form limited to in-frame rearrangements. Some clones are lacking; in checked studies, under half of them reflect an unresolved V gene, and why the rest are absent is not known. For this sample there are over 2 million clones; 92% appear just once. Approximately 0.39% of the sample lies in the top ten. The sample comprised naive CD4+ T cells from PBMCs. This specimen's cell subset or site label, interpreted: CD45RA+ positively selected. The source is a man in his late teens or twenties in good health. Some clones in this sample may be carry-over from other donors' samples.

CDR3: CASSRSQPSSGNTIYF. CDR3 bases: TGTGCCAGCAGTAGGAGTCAGCCGAGCTCTGGAAACACCATATATTTT. The chain has TRBV7-8 and TRBJ1-3, with no clear D. The V gene's germline CDR1 is SGHVS and CDR2 FQNEAQ. Deletions cut 6 bases from V and 0 bases from J, with 15 bases between. The CDR3 has 16 amino acids.

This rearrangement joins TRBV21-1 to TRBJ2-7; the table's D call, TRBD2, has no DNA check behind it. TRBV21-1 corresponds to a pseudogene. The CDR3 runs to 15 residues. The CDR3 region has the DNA TGTGCCAGCAGCAAAGGTCTAGCGGGAGTCTGCGAGCAGTACTTC. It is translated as CASSKGLAGVCEQYF.

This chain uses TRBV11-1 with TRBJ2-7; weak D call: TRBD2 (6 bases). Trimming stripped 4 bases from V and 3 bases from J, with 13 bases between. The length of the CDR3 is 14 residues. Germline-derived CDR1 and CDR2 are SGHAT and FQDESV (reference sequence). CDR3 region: CASSSRDWGYEQYF. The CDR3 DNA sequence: TGTGCCAGCAGCTCGCGGGACTGGGGCTACGAGCAGTACTTC.

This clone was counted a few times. CDR3 in amino acids: CASSPPSQREAFF. The CDR3 nucleotides are TGTGCCAGCTCACCACCGTCGCAGCGTGAAGCTTTCTTT. The V gene is TRBV18, the J gene TRBJ1-1; no reliable D call. Germline V gene lookup returns CDR1 KGHSH and CDR2 LQKENI. This CDR3 is 13 amino acids long. Trimming stripped 0 bases from V and 7 bases from J, with 9 bases between.

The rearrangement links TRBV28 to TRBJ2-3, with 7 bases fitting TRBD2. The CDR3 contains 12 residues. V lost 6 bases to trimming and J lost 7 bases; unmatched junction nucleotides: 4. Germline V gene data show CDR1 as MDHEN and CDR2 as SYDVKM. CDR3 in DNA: TGTGCCAGCAGCGGGAGGAGTAATACGCAGTATTTT. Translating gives CASSGRSNTQYF.

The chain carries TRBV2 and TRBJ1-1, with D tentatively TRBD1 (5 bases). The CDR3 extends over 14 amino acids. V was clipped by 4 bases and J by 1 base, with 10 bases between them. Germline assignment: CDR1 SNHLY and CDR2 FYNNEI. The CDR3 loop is CASSVKGANTEAFF. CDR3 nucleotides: TGTGCCAGCAGTGTCAAAGGGGCGAACACTGAAGCTTTCTTT.

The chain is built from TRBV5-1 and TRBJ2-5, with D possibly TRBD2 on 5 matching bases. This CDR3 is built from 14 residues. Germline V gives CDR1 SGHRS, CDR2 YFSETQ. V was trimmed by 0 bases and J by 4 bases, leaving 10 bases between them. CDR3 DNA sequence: TGCGCCAGCAGCTTGGTAATGACTACAGAGACCCAGTACTTC. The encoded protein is CASSLVMTTETQYF.

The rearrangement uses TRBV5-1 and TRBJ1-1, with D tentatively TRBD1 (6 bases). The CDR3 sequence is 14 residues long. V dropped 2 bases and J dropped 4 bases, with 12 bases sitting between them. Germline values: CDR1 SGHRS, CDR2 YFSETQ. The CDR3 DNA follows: TGCGCCAGCAGCTTTGGAGGGGGTGGCACTGAAGCTTTCTTT. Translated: CASSFGGGGTEAFF.

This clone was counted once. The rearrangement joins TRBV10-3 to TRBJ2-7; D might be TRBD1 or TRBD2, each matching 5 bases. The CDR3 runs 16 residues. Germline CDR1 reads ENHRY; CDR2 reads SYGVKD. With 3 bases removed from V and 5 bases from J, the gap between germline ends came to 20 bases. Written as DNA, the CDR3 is TGTGCCATCAGTGACTCTCGAGGGGCAGGGCCCAACGAGCAGTACTTC. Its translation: CAISDSRGAGPNEQYF.

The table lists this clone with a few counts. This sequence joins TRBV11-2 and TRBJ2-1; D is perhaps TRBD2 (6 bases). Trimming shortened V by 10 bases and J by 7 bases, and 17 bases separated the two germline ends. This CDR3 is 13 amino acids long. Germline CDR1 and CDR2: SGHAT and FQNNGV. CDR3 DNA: TGTGCCACCCACCGGGGGACCTGGAATGAGCAGTTCTTC. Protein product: CATHRGTWNEQFF. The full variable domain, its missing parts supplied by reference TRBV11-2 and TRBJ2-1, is EAGVAQSPRYKIIEKRQSVAFWCNPISGHATLYWYQQILGQGPKLLIQFQNNGVVDDSQLPKDRFSAERLKGVDSTLKIQPAKLEDSAVYLCATHRGTWNEQFFGPGTRLTVL.

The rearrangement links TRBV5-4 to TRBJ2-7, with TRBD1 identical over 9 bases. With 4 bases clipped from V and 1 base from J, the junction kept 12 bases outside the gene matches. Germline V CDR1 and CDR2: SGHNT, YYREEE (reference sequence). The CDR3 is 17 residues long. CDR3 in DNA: TGTGCCAGCAGCCCCAAGTACGGGACAGGGCCGTCCTACGAGCAGTACTTC. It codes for CASSPKYGTGPSYEQYF.

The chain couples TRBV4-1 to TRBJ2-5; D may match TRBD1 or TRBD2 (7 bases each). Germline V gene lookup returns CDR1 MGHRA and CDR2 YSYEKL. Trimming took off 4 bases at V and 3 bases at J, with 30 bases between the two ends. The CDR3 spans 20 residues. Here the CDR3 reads CASSPERVVWSGGREETQYF. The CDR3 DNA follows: TGCGCCAGCAGCCCGGAGCGCGTAGTGTGGTCAGGGGGGAGGGAAGAGACCCAGTACTTC.

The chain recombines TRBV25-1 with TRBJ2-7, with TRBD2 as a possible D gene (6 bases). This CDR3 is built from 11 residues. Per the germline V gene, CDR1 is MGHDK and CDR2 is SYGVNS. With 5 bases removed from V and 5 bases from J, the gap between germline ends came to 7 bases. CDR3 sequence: CASSRGNEQYF. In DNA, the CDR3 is TGTGCCAGCAGTCGGGGGAACGAGCAGTACTTC.